One and the same sample provided the 27 T cell receptor beta chains below, sequenced in a study of cytomegalovirus exposure and HLA in healthy donors (dated by TCRdb to 2017 to 2019). Library preparation was by the immunoSEQ multiplex PCR assay. A mixture of 60 forward primers for TCR Vbeta segments and 13 reverse primers for TCR Jbeta segments was used in the multiplex PCR. What TCRdb holds here is the immuneACCESS table cut down to in-frame rearrangements. Part of the clones is not present; checked against another copy, under half of the missing clones reflect an unresolved V gene, and the others are unexplained. The sample yields about 98,000 clones; 81% were counted once. The biggest ten clones account for more than 1.4% of the sample. Sequences were obtained from PBMCs. The receptors here all came from a man aged 40-49 years in good health and CMV-seronegative.

The gene calls are TRBV28 and TRBJ1-5; TRBD1 agrees at 9 bases. The V and J ends lost 11 bases and 2 bases, in that order; junction bases with no gene match: 4. There are 13 residues in the CDR3. Germline V gene data show CDR1 as MDHEN and CDR2 as SYDVKM. CDR3 nucleotides: TGTGCCGGTGGGGACAGGGGCAATCAGCCCCAGCATTTT. Translating it yields CAGGDRGNQPQHF.

The chain has TRBV9 and TRBJ2-5; TRBD2 is a possible D gene (5 bases). Gene TRBJ2-7 matches the end of the DNA better, so the J call may be wrong. This CDR3 comprises 16 residues. Germline V gives CDR1 SGDLS, CDR2 YYNGEE. CDR3 loop: CASSTRRHSESYEQYF. The CDR3 DNA reads TGTGCCAGCAGCACCAGGAGGCACAGCGAATCCTACGAGCAGTACTTC.

This chain links TRBV11-2 with TRBJ2-1; TRBD2 might be the D (6 bases). The V end was cut by 5 bases, the J end by 4 bases, with 15 bases between. CDR3 length: 15 residues. Germline CDR1 and CDR2: SGHAT and FQNNGV. The CDR3 DNA reads as TGTGCCAGCAGCAATAGCGGCGGGCGGTACAATGAGCAGTTCTTC. Its translation: CASSNSGGRYNEQFF.

The chain joins TRBV11-3 to TRBJ2-2; the D gene is possibly TRBD2 (5 bases). Trimming removed 5 bases at V and 4 bases at J, with 11 bases between. Germline-derived CDR1 and CDR2 are SGHNT and YENEEA. The CDR3 is 14 residues long. Written as DNA, the CDR3 is TGTGCCAGCAGCCGAAACCGGGGCACCGGGGAGCTGTTTTTT. The encoded protein is CASSRNRGTGELFF.

The V and J genes are TRBV9 and TRBJ2-2, with 7 bases fitting TRBD2. This CDR3 comprises 18 residues. The germline gives CDR1 SGDLS, CDR2 YYNGEE. Trimming at V came to 0 bases and at J to 0 bases, leaving 8 bases not matched to a gene. The CDR3 DNA is TGTGCCAGCAGCGTAGTGCCCGCGGGGGAATCGAACACCGGGGAGCTGTTTTTT. As protein: CASSVVPAGESNTGELFF.

The gene calls are TRBV19 and TRBJ1-6; 8 positions agree with TRBD1. V gave up 4 bases and J gave up 10 bases; unmatched junction bases: 6. CDR3 length: 14 residues. Germline CDR1 and CDR2: LNHDA and SQIVND (reference sequence). The DNA of the CDR3 is TGTGCCAGTAGTACCCAGGGGGCTAAATCACCCCTCCACTTT. Its protein product is CASSTQGAKSPLHF.

In DNA, the CDR3 is TGCGCCAGCAGTTCGGACAGGGGGGACACAGATACGCAGTATTTT. Translated, it gives CASSSDRGDTDTQYF. V usage is TRBV4-1 and J usage is TRBJ2-3; 10 bases match TRBD1. This CDR3 has 15 amino acids. From germline, CDR1 is MGHRA and CDR2 YSYEKL. The trim removed 6 bases at V and 2 bases at J, leaving 5 bases unmatched.

The chain recombines TRBV28 with TRBJ2-5, with D unresolved. The J call may not be correct, given that the DNA end is closer to TRBJ2-7. CDR1 is MDHEN and CDR2 is SYDVKM in the germline V gene. The CDR3 spans 12 residues. CDR3 in DNA: TGTGCCAGCAGGCCCAATGCCTACGAGCAGTACTTC. The encoded protein is CASRPNAYEQYF.

V is TRBV15 and J is TRBJ2-1; possible D gene TRBD2, 5 bases. This CDR3 region has 19 residues. From germline, CDR1 is LNHNV and CDR2 YYDKDF (reference sequence). V was cut by 0 bases and J by 0 bases, with 18 bases left in between. The CDR3 sequence: CATSRDTRMVGSSYNEQFF. CDR3 in DNA: TGTGCCACCAGCAGAGATACACGAATGGTGGGGAGCTCCTACAATGAGCAGTTCTTC.

V usage is TRBV13 and J usage is TRBJ2-2; D may be TRBD1 (6 bases). Germline-derived CDR1 and CDR2 are PRHDT and FYEKMQ (reference sequence). The V and J ends lost 5 bases and 0 bases respectively, with 13 bases between them. This CDR3 region has 16 residues. CDR3 amino acids: CASSLLGGSNTGELFF. CDR3 nucleotide sequence: TGTGCCAGCAGCCTACTAGGGGGATCGAACACCGGGGAGCTGTTTTTT. The full variable domain, with the rest looked up from reference TRBV13 and TRBJ2-2, is AAGVIQSPRHLIKEKRETATLKCYPIPRHDTVYWYQQGPGQDPQFLISFYEKMQSDKGSIPDRFSAQQFSDYHSELNMSSLELGDSALYFCASSLLGGSNTGELFFGEGSRLTVL.

This chain joins TRBV4-1 and TRBJ2-1, with D maybe TRBD1 (6 bases). The V and J ends lost 4 bases and 0 bases respectively, with 13 bases between them. The CDR3 totals 16 residues. CDR1 is MGHRA and CDR2 is YSYEKL in the germline V gene. The CDR3 here is CASSLLQGGSYNEQFF. The DNA for the CDR3 is TGCGCCAGCAGCCTTCTACAGGGCGGCTCCTACAATGAGCAGTTCTTC.

CDR3 region: CASSQGGADYEQYF. For the CDR3, the DNA is TGTGCCAGCAGCCAAGGGGGCGCCGACTACGAGCAGTACTTC. The rearrangement uses TRBV4-2 and TRBJ2-7, with D possibly matching TRBD1 (5 bases). Deletions cut 1 base from V and 3 bases from J, with 10 bases between. CDR3 size: 14 residues. Germline-derived CDR1 and CDR2 are LGHNA and YNFKEQ.

In its sample, this clone was seen a few times. This chain uses TRBV11-3 with TRBJ2-6; 7 positions agree with TRBD1. The CDR3 loop spans 15 amino acids. V dropped 5 bases and J dropped 0; count of bases not matched to a gene: 1. Germline loops: CDR1 SGHNT, CDR2 YENEEA. The CDR3 spells CASSAGGSGANVLTF. The CDR3 DNA is TGTGCCAGCAGCGCAGGGGGCTCTGGGGCCAACGTCCTGACTTTC.

The rearrangement joins TRBV19 to TRBJ1-1, with D possibly matching TRBD1 (6 bases). This CDR3 contains 14 residues. V was shortened by 6 bases and J by 3 bases, with 14 bases between the two germline ends. Looked up from germline, CDR1 is LNHDA and CDR2 is SQIVND (reference sequence). The CDR3 DNA follows: TGTGCCAGTAGAGCACAGGGTAGAGACACTGAAGCTTTCTTT. Translating it yields CASRAQGRDTEAFF. Supplemented by reference TRBV19 and TRBJ1-1, the full variable domain reads DGGITQSPKYLFRKEGQNVTLSCEQNLNHDAMYWYRQDPGQGLRLIYYSQIVNDFQKGDIAEGYSVSREKKESFPLTVTSAQKNPTAFYLCASRAQGRDTEAFFGQGTRLTVV.

This chain links TRBV7-3 with TRBJ1-1; D is uncertain. The CDR3 sequence is 15 residues long. Germline V lookup: CDR1 SGHTA, CDR2 FQGTGA. Trimming shortened V by 0 bases and J by 2 bases, and 10 bases separated the two germline ends. The chain's CDR3 is CASSLTYSLNTEAFF. The CDR3, as DNA: TGTGCCAGCAGCTTAACTTACAGCTTAAACACTGAAGCTTTCTTT.

A few counts support this clone. This chain joins TRBV15 and TRBJ1-1, with D possibly TRBD1 on 6 matching bases. Per the germline V gene, CDR1 is LNHNV and CDR2 is YYDKDF (reference sequence). V was trimmed by 1 base and J by 10 bases, leaving 13 bases between them. There are 13 residues in the CDR3. In DNA, the CDR3 is TGTGCCACCAGCAGAGTGGACCTACAGGGAGCTTTCTTT. It translates to CATSRVDLQGAFF.

The chain carries TRBV18 and TRBJ2-1; D is possibly TRBD1 (5 bases). The length of the CDR3 is 16 residues. CDR1 and CDR2 (germline): KGHSH, LQKENI. V lost 4 bases, J lost 7 bases, and 20 bases lay in between. In DNA form, the CDR3 reads TGTGCCAGCTCACTTAGCTATGGCAGGGCGTTTAATGAGCAGTTCTTC. Protein: CASSLSYGRAFNEQFF.

This chain connects TRBV19 to TRBJ1-5; TRBD1 matches 10 bases. With V trimmed by 4 bases and J by 6 bases, 9 bases remained unmatched. The CDR3 contains 16 residues. Germline CDR1 reads LNHDA; CDR2 reads SQIVND (reference sequence). CDR3 loop: CASSKTRDRGTQPQHF. Written as DNA, the CDR3 is TGTGCCAGTAGTAAAACCCGGGACAGGGGTACTCAGCCCCAGCATTTT.

The table lists this clone with a count of one. Written as DNA, the CDR3 is TGTGCCAGCAGCCCCCGGGATTTTAGACGGGGGGGCGAGTACTTC. Amino acid sequence: CASSPRDFRRGGEYF. The chain uses TRBV5-6 and TRBJ2-7; 8 bases are a match to TRBD2. In germline, CDR1 is SGHDT, CDR2 YYEEEE. The CDR3 sequence is 15 residues long. Trimming cost V 4 bases and J 11 bases; bases outside gene matches: 17.

A single count supports this clone. The CDR3 nucleotides are TGTGCCACAAGAGGACAGGGCTACAATGAGCAGTTCTTC. Encoded protein: CATRGQGYNEQFF. The rearrangement uses TRBV27 and TRBJ2-1; 8 nucleotides line up with TRBD1. In germline, CDR1 is MNHEY, CDR2 SMNVEV (reference sequence). This CDR3 spans 13 amino acids. J lost 3 bases, V lost 10 bases, and 5 bases had no gene match.

The V gene is TRBV9, the J gene TRBJ2-3; D perhaps matches TRBD1 (6 bases). Germline V lookup: CDR1 SGDLS, CDR2 YYNGEE. The CDR3 sequence is 16 residues long. V lost 4 bases and J 0 bases, leaving 15 bases between the germline ends. CDR3 loop: CASSRGQLTSTDTQYF. CDR3 nucleotides: TGTGCCAGCAGCAGGGGACAATTGACTAGCACAGATACGCAGTATTTT.

The chain is built from TRBV2 and TRBJ1-4; D is possibly TRBD1 (5 bases). CDR1 SNHLY and CDR2 FYNNEI come from the germline V gene. V was shortened by 6 bases and J by 8 bases, with 16 bases between the two germline ends. The length of the CDR3 is 14 residues. In nucleotides, the CDR3 is TGTGCCAGCAGAACCGGGACGGCGGGAGAAAAACTGTTTTTT. Protein: CASRTGTAGEKLFF.

V and J are TRBV6-1 and TRBJ1-1, with a tentative D call TRBD1 (5 bases). V lost 10 bases, J lost 7 bases, and 19 bases lay in between. CDR1 is MNHNS, CDR2 SASEGT, per germline. The length of the CDR3 is 13 residues. The chain's CDR3 is CATRTGDSIEAFF. As DNA, the CDR3 is TGTGCCACCCGTACGGGGGACTCTATTGAAGCTTTCTTT.

CDR3 DNA: TGTGCTAGTGGTCTCGGACAGGCGAACACCGGGGAGCTGTTTTTT. Amino acids: CASGLGQANTGELFF. J is TRBJ2-2 and V is TRBV12-5, with 7 bases fitting TRBD1. The germline CDR1 and CDR2 sequences are LGHNT and FRNRAP. This CDR3 has 15 amino acids. The junction had 3 bases not matched to a gene; V was cut back by 5 bases and J by 0 bases.

This clone came up once. This chain uses TRBV18 with TRBJ1-1, with D perhaps matching TRBD1 (5 bases). CDR3 length: 13 residues. V was pared by 7 bases and J by 8 bases, with 17 bases between. Germline V gene sequence: CDR1 KGHSH, CDR2 LQKENI. In DNA form, the CDR3 reads TGTGCCAGCTATCTCCTGGGGCAAAGAGAAGCTTTCTTT. This translates into CASYLLGQREAFF.

The gene calls are TRBV5-5 and TRBJ2-7; D is undetermined. This CDR3 is built from 13 residues. V was cut by 0 bases and J by 3 bases, with 7 bases left in between. CDR1 is SGHKS and CDR2 is YYEKEE in the germline V gene (reference sequence). The CDR3 DNA sequence: TGTGCCAGCAGCTTGGGGCCTGGCTACGAGCAGTACTTC. Translated: CASSLGPGYEQYF.

The chain is built from TRBV2 and TRBJ2-5; possibly TRBD2 for D (6 bases). Per the germline V gene, CDR1 is SNHLY and CDR2 is FYNNEI. The CDR3 is 14 residues long. V was shortened by 4 bases and J by 0 bases, with 9 bases between the two germline ends. For the CDR3, the DNA is TGTGCCAGCAGTGCGGGGGTGTACCAAGAGACCCAGTACTTC. Protein sequence: CASSAGVYQETQYF.